This T cell receptor (beta chain) derives from a study of T cell responses to AZD1222 COVID-19 vaccine. J was trimmed by 4 bases and V by 1 base; bases with no gene match: 1. The CDR3 covers 14 residues. Germline lookup yields CDR1 LGHDT and CDR2 YNNKEL (reference sequence). Using immunoSEQ multiplex PCR, the repertoire was profiled, and TCRdb retains in-frame clones only, with some absent. The table lists about 150,000 clones, around nine tenths of them singletons. Notes on the study in general: Donors were mostly white British, more females; clonal diversity possibly underestimated.

As for this clone: Its specificity is unknown.

The V gene is TRBV3-1 (or the pseudogene TRBV3-2), the J gene TRBJ1-5, with TRBD1 matching 7 bases. The source material was peripheral blood, sampled on day 0 of MenACWY control vaccination. This clonotype was sampled from an adult in good health. CDR3 amino acids: CASSQGTGNQPQHF. The CDR3 DNA reads as TGTGCCAGCAGCCAAGGGACAGGAAATCAGCCCCAGCATTTT.